The rows below give T cell receptor beta chains drawn from one sample of a study of blood T cell repertoires in COVID-19. The protocol was immunoSEQ multiplex PCR, while the TCRdb copy is restricted to in-frame clones and leaves out a portion. Of 250,000 to 400,000 clones in the sample, roughly nine tenths were seen once. Material for sequencing was peripheral blood. These receptors originate from a woman in her thirties with COVID-19, enrolled during active disease. Both conserved end residues are part of each CDR3. The order of the fields is V gene, clone size, J gene, D gene, CDR3 DNA, CDR3 protein. The D gene is left open where the match is weak. Only some rows state a clone size, as once, few, many or a class for expanded clones.

v_gene: TRBV11-2
abundance: NA
j_gene: TRBJ1-5
d_gene: NA
CDR3nt: TGTGCCAGCAGCTTAGAACGGGGGCAGCCCCAGCATTTT
CDR3aa: CASSLERGQPQHF

v_gene: TRBV29-1
abundance: NA
j_gene: TRBJ1-1
d_gene: NA
CDR3nt: TGCAGCGTAGGGAGGGCAGGGAACCGTGTCACTGAAGCTTTCTTT
CDR3aa: CSVGRAGNRVTEAFF

v_gene: TRBV30
abundance: NA
j_gene: TRBJ1-1
d_gene: TRBD1
CDR3nt: TGTGCCTCCTCCGGGACAGTGAACACTGAAGCTTTCTTT
CDR3aa: CASSGTVNTEAFF

v_gene: TRBV7-3
abundance: NA
j_gene: TRBJ1-1
d_gene: NA
CDR3nt: TGTGCCAGCAGCTTACAGGTAAACACTGAAGCTTTCTTT
CDR3aa: CASSLQVNTEAFF

v_gene: TRBV2
abundance: NA
j_gene: TRBJ1-5
d_gene: NA
CDR3nt: TGTGCCAGCAGTTCAGGGCACGCCGGAACCCATCAGCCCCAGCATTTT
CDR3aa: CASSSGHAGTHQPQHF

v_gene: TRBV19
abundance: NA
j_gene: TRBJ1-5
d_gene: NA
CDR3nt: TGTGCCAGTACAGACAGCTATTCCGATCAGCCCCAGCATTTT
CDR3aa: CASTDSYSDQPQHF

v_gene: TRBV27
abundance: NA
j_gene: TRBJ2-7
d_gene: NA
CDR3nt: TGTGCCAGCAGTTCTCTCTCGTTCCCAGCGGGCCGCTACGAGCAGTACTTC
CDR3aa: CASSSLSFPAGRYEQYF

v_gene: TRBV19
abundance: few
j_gene: TRBJ2-1
d_gene: TRBD2
CDR3nt: TGTGCCAGTGGACTAGCGGCTGCCTACAATGAGCAGTTCTTC
CDR3aa: CASGLAAAYNEQFF

v_gene: TRBV7-9
abundance: NA
j_gene: TRBJ2-1
d_gene: TRBD1
CDR3nt: TGTGCCAGCAGCTTGACAGGGTTGATTGATGAGCAGTTCTTC
CDR3aa: CASSLTGLIDEQFF

v_gene: TRBV5-1
abundance: NA
j_gene: TRBJ2-5
d_gene: NA
CDR3nt: TGCGCCAGCAGCTTCGATGATATCGCACGAGGGACCCAGTACTTC
CDR3aa: CASSFDDIARGTQYF

v_gene: TRBV3-1/TRBV3-2
abundance: NA
j_gene: TRBJ2-1
d_gene: TRBD2
CDR3nt: TGTGCCAGCAGCCAAGTACCGGGAGGGGTCACCTACAATGAGCAGTTCTTC
CDR3aa: CASSQVPGGVTYNEQFF